This T cell receptor beta chain was sequenced in a study of blood T cell repertoires in COVID-19. Whole-study context: COVID-19 samples from acute and convalescent phases originated in the United States, Italy and Spain. PBMCs, B-cell-depleted T cells, or T cells were the source of the cDNA or gDNA that made up the material.

Source study methods: Amplification of reference gene primers was used by the study to estimate nucleated cell counts. Measured with immunoSEQ multiplex PCR; TCRdb has only the in-frame clones, and not every one. V and J calls and clone size are copied from that table; D and trimming were computed from the DNA. This sample carries 75,000 to 100,000 clones, approximately 90% of them seen once, and the ten largest clones take 15% to 17%. Germline CDR1 reads SGHTA; CDR2 reads FQGTGA. The CDR3 runs to 13 residues. The ends lost 5 bases at V and 6 bases at J; junction bases unmatched: 2. The source is a human donor in a cohort sampled during active COVID-19. Sequencing used peripheral blood. The chain couples TRBV7-3 to TRBJ2-2; 8 bases align to TRBD1. CDR3 DNA sequence: TGTGCCAGCAGCCCGACAGGGGCCGGGGAGCTGTTTTTT. Its translation is CASSPTGAGELFF.